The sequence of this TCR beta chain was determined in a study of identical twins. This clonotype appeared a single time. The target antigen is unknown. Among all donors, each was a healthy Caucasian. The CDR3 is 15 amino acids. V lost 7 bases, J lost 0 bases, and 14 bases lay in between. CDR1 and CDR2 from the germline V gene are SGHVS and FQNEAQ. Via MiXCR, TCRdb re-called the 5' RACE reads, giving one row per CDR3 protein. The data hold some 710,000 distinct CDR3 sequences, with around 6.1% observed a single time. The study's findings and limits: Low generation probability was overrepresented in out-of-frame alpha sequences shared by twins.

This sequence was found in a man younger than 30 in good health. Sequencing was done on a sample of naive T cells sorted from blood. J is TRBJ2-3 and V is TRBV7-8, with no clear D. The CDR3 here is CASTNGLGSTDTQYF. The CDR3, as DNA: TGTGCCAGCACCAACGGCCTGGGCAGCACAGATACGCAGTATTTT.